The clone carrying this TCR beta chain was seen at least ten times. Its antigen is as yet unknown. This library used roughly 400 ng RNA and molecular barcoded adaptors spanning alpha/delta and beta/gamma chains. TCRdb reprocessed the reads via MiXCR and lists one record per CDR3 protein. The data hold approximately 6,100 distinct CDR3 sequences, with about a quarter observed a single time. This entry belongs to a study of read filtering for tumor transcriptome and immune sequencing. Study information: Among patients, 17 to 20 were male and around 14 female, aged 47 to 80 (mean about 72). General study points: Without single-read clonotypes, shared clonotype proportions correlated more between IR-seq and RNA-seq.

Germline loops: CDR1 KGHSH, CDR2 LQKENI. Trimming took 3 bases from V and 8 from J; bases not matched to a gene: 9. The CDR3 is 15 residues long. This chain uses TRBV18 with TRBJ2-3; 9 nucleotides agree with TRBD1. The TCR sequence derives from a donor aged 40 or over with multiple myeloma. Sequenced input: a population of CD138-negative cells sorted from bone marrow. In DNA form, the CDR3 reads TGTGCCAGCTCACCCTCGGGACAGGGTGGAGGTACGCAGTATTTT. The encoded protein is CASSPSGQGGGTQYF.